The subject of this entry is one TCR beta chain. The antigen remains unidentified. This record comes from a study of PD-1 blockade in classical Hodgkin lymphoma. As for time point: cycle 4 day 1 (C4D1), after 5 to 7 weeks of nivolumab. All patients experienced relapse after autologous stem cell transplantation, and brentuximab vedotin exposure was variable. Negative magnetic selection isolated CD4+ T cells from thawed PBMCs. Patients showed best responses of complete response, partial response or progressive disease. Only in-frame clones appear in the TCRdb table, and some are missing; sequencing was by immunoSEQ multiplex PCR. The sample contains fewer than 35,000 clones, around 90% of which appear only once. General study points: Researchers reported that CD4+ TCR diversity, though not CD8+, rose significantly by C4D1. Exclusion was applied to patients who started nivolumab under 1 year after ASCT. Patients with a complete response exhibited baseline diversity comparable to newly diagnosed patients.

Unmatched junction bases numbered 1, after V lost 2 bases and J lost 5 bases. CDR3 length: 14 amino acids. Germline V gene sequence: CDR1 MNHNY, CDR2 SVGAGI (reference sequence). The source of this sequence is a human donor with classical Hodgkin lymphoma. The chain uses TRBV6-6 and TRBJ1-4; 8 nucleotides agree with TRBD1. The sample consisted of CD4+ T cells from blood, taken before the fourth cycle of nivolumab. Written as DNA, the CDR3 is TGTGCCAGCAGTTACCGGGACAGGAATGAAAAACTGTTTTTT. Its translation: CASSYRDRNEKLFF.